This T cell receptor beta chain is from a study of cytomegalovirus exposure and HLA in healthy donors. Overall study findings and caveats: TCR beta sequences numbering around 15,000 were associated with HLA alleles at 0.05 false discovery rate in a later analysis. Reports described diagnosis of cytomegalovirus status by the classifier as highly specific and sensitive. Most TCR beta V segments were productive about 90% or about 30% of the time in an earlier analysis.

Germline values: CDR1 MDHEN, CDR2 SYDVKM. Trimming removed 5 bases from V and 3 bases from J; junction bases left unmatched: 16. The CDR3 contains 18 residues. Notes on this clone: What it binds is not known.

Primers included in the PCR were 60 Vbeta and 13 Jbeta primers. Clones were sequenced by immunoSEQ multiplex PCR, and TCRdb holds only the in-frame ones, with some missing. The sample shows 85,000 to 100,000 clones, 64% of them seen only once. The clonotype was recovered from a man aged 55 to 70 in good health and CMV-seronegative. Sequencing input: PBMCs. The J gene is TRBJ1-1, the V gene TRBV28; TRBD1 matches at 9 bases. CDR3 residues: CASSRNQGQGKVYTEAFF. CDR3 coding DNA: TGTGCCAGCAGTAGAAACCAGGGACAGGGAAAGGTGTACACTGAAGCTTTCTTT.